Sequencing of this T cell receptor beta chain was carried out in a study of regulatory T cells in long-lasting Graves disease. Overall study context: Antithyroid drug exposure in newly diagnosed Graves' patients had lasted under 3 months.

This clonotype was detected many times. Its antigen is as yet unknown. Study outcomes and limitations: Patients with persistent disease showed a bias toward TRBV28, TRBJ1-2 and TRBJ2-5. Shared public clonotypes totalled roughly 2,500 in persistent patients, compared with over 800 in new patients.

Construction of TCR beta libraries relied on iRepertoire HTBI primers and on Arm-PCR targeting CDR3 regions. TCRdb reprocessed the multiplex PCR reads via MiXCR and lists one record per CDR3 protein. The sample gives under 300,000 distinct CDR3 sequences, approximately 20% of which show up once; over 20% is in the top ten. The germline CDR1 and CDR2 sequences are SGHVS and FQNEAQ. There are 18 residues in the CDR3. V lost 0 bases and J 9 bases, leaving 23 bases between the germline ends. Time point in this sample: newly diagnosed GD, antithyroid drugs for less than 3 months. With RNA extracted from PBMCs as input, the TCR library was made.

The chain recombines TRBV7-8 with TRBJ2-2; D might be TRBD2 (6 bases). This specimen was peripheral blood mononuclear cells (PBMCs), taken at new diagnosis, from a patient treated with antithyroid drugs. This TCR came from a female donor with Graves disease. The CDR3 sequence: CASSLARLAERGPRELFF. The CDR3 nucleotides are TGTGCCAGCAGCTTAGCTAGGTTAGCGGAAAGAGGTCCCCGGGAGCTGTTTTTT.